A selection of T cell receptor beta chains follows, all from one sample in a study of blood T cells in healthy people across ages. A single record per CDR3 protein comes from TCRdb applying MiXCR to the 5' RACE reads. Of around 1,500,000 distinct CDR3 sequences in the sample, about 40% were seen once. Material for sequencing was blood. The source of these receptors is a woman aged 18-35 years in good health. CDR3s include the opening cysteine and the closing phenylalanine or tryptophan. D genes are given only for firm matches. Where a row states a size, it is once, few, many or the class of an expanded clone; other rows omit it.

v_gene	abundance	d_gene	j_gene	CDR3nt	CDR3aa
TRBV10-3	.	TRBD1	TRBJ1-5	TGTGCCGTCAGTACAGGGGTGGGCCAGCCCCAGCATTTT	CAVSTGVGQPQHF
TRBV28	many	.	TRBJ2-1	TGTGCCAGCAGTACCTCGTGGGGGGCCGACTACAATGAGCAGTTCTTC	CASSTSWGADYNEQFF
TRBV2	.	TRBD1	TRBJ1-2	TGTGCCAGCAGGGCAGGGGGCCCAGGGGGCTACACCTTC	CASRAGGPGGYTF
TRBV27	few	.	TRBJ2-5	TGTGCCAGCAGGGGCCAGGGGCTAGAGACCCAGTACTTC	CASRGQGLETQYF
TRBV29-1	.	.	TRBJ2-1	TGCAGCTTTGGACCTTCTGGGGGCGGGAGGTTCTTC	CSFGPSGGGRFF
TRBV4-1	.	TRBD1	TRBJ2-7	TGCGCCAGCAGCCAAGCTCCAATGGGACAGGCGAGCTCCTACGAGCAGTACTTC	CASSQAPMGQASSYEQYF
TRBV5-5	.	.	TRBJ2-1	TGTACCAGCAGCTTTAGTGCAGGGACCTCCTACAATGAGCAGTTCTTC	CTSSFSAGTSYNEQFF
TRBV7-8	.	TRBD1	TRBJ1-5	TGTGCCAGCAGCTTAGTCCCAGGGGGCGTACAGCCCCAGCATTTT	CASSLVPGGVQPQHF
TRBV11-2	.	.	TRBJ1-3	TGTGCCAGCAGCCCCCCCGGGAACTCTGGAAACACCATATATTTT	CASSPPGNSGNTIYF
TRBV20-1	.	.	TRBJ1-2	TGCAGTGCTAGTGCTGGGGACGTTTATTATGGCTACACCTTC	CSASAGDVYYGYTF
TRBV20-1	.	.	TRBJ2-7	TGCAGTGCTAGGAACGTTGGGGCGGAGGGCCGGTACGAGCAGTACTTC	CSARNVGAEGRYEQYF
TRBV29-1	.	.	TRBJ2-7	TGCAGCGCATCAGACAGTGGGAACTCCTACGAGCAGTACTTC	CSASDSGNSYEQYF
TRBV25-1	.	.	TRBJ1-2	TGTGCCAGCAGTGAATGGGGAGGGTCTAACTATGGCTACACCTTC	CASSEWGGSNYGYTF
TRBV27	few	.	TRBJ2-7	TGTGCCAGCAGACTCGATGGGGAGCAGTACTTC	CASRLDGEQYF
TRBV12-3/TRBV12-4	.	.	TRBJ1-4	TGTGCCAGCAGTTTCGGGGTGGATGAAAAACTGTTTTTT	CASSFGVDEKLFF
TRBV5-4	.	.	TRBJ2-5	TGTGCCAGCAGCCCAAGTCGGGGCACTGAAGAGACCCAGTACTTC	CASSPSRGTEETQYF
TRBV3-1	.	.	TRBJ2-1	TGTGCCAGCAGCCGCTCGGGGGACCCCTCCTACGAGCAGTTCTTC	CASSRSGDPSYEQFF
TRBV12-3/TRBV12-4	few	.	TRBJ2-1	TGTGCCAGCAACCTCGGGCTAAATGAGCAGTTCTTC	CASNLGLNEQFF
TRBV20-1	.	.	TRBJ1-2	TGCAGTGCTAAAGCTCCTCGTGGCTACACCTTC	CSAKAPRGYTF
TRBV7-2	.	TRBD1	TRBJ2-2	TGTGCCAGCAGCCCAGAGTCCGGGACAGTCACCGGGGAGCTGTTTTTT	CASSPESGTVTGELFF
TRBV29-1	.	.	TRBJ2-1	TGCAGCGTTAAAGATCTTTCCAACAATGAGCAGTTCTTC	CSVKDLSNNEQFF
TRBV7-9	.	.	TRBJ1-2	TGTGCCAGCAGCTTAGCGGGGGTTCTAGTACGGGGCTACACCTTC	CASSLAGVLVRGYTF
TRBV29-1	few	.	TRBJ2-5	TGCAGCGTTGATTTAGTATCTTTTGAGACCCAGTACTTC	CSVDLVSFETQYF
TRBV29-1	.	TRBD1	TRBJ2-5	TGCAGCACATTGGACAGGGTCGTCGTCTGGAATGAGCAGTACTTC	CSTLDRVVVWNEQYF
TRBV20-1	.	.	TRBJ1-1	TGCAGTGCTAGACCCAGCCCGAACACTGAAGCTTTCTTT	CSARPSPNTEAFF
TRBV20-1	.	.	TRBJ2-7	TGCAGTGCTAGACTGGACTTAACCAAATACGAGCAGTACTTC	CSARLDLTKYEQYF
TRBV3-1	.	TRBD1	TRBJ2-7	TGTGCCAGCAGCCATGGTCCGGGACAGGGTTCCTACGAGCAGTACTTC	CASSHGPGQGSYEQYF
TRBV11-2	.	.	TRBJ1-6	TGTGCCAGCAGCTTACCTGGCAACTATAATTCACCCCTCCACTTT	CASSLPGNYNSPLHF
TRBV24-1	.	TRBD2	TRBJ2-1	TGTGCCACCAGTGATTCTAGCGGGAGTGGTGTTGAGCAGTTCTTC	CATSDSSGSGVEQFF
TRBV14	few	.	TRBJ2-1	TGTGCCAGCAGCCAAAGCGGCCACAATGAGCAGTTCTTC	CASSQSGHNEQFF
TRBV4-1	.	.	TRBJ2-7	TGCGCCAGCAGCCCACCGGGGGTGTCTTACAATGAGCAGTACTTC	CASSPPGVSYNEQYF
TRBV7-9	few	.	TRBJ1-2	TGTGCCAGCAGCTTAGAACAAGGAGGCTACACCTTC	CASSLEQGGYTF
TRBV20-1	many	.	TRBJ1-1	TGCAGTGTCAGGGGCACTGAAGCTTTCTTT	CSVRGTEAFF
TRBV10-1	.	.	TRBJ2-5	TGCGCCAGCAGTGGTCAGGGGATGAACAATGAGCAGTACTTC	CASSGQGMNNEQYF
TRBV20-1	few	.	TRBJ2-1	TGCAGTGCTAGAGATTATAGCGATGAGCAGTTCTTC	CSARDYSDEQFF
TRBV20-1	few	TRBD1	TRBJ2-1	TGCAGTGCTAAAATTTTTGGACAGGGTAGCGATGAGCAGTTCTTC	CSAKIFGQGSDEQFF
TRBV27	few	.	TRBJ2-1	TGTGCCAGCAGTATACTAGGGAATGAGCAGTTCTTC	CASSILGNEQFF
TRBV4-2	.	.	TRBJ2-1	TGTGCCAGCAGCCAAGTAATGGGTTACAATGAGAAGTTCTTC	CASSQVMGYNEKFF
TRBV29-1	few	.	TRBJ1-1	TGCAGCGGACACGGACACACTGAAGCTTTCTTT	CSGHGHTEAFF
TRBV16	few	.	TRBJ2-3	TGTGCCAGCAGCCCCTCCGGGACTTGGGGCACAGATACGCAGTATTTT	CASSPSGTWGTDTQYF
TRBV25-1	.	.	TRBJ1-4	TGTGCCAGCAGTGAACCATCAGGCCCCAGCAATGAAAAACTGTTTTTT	CASSEPSGPSNEKLFF
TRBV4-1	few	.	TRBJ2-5	TGCGCCAGCAGCCAAGATGGGGCGACCCAGTACTTC	CASSQDGATQYF
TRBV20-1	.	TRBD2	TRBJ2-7	TGCAGTGCTAGAGAGGGCGGGGGGGCCTTCCCCTACGAGCAGTACTTC	CSAREGGGAFPYEQYF
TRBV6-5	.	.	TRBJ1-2	TGTGCCAGCAGAACCCAGGACCGCCTCTATGGCTACACCTTC	CASRTQDRLYGYTF
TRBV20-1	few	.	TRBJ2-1	TGCAGTGCTAGAGACGGCCTAGAAGTCAATGAGCAGTTCTTC	CSARDGLEVNEQFF
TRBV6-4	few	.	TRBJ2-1	TGTGCCAGCTCGAACGTCTACAATGAGCAGTTCTTC	CASSNVYNEQFF